What follows describes a single TCR beta chain. V shed 5 bases and J 10 bases; nucleotides not matched to a gene: 15. Looked up from germline, CDR1 is SQVTM and CDR2 is ANQGSEA. The CDR3 runs 14 residues. These data come from a study of response to subunit inactivated influenza vaccine. TCRdb re-called the RT-PCR reads through MiXCR, storing one row per CDR3 protein. The sample contains roughly 500,000 distinct CDR3 sequences, 20% to 25% of which appear only once. These same data were also listed under a study on T cells expressing NK-cell markers. From that study: Beta-chain TCR cDNA was generated via 5'RACE template switching with UMIs. Several of the experiments relied on an anti-gamma-delta TCR antibody so that only alpha-beta TCR T cells were sorted. A handful of donors likewise had their CD3+CD56-NKG2C+ fraction led by these clonotypes. Certain NKG2C+ T cell clones were expanded, and their HCMV specificity remained unclear.

The sample here was CD4+ T cells sorted from PBMCs, taken about 13 days after vaccination. The chain couples TRBV29-1 to TRBJ2-3, with 7 bases lining up with TRBD1. This TCR derives from a man aged 50-59 years who received an inactivated influenza vaccine. CDR3 nucleotide sequence: TGCAGCGTTACCCGACCAAACAGGGGTGGCCCGCAGTATTTT. Its translation: CSVTRPNRGGPQYF.